Presented here are 9 T cell receptor beta chains from one specimen sequenced in a study of T cell repertoires in cytomegalovirus infection. TCRdb redid the calling of the reads with MiXCR, one entry per CDR3 protein. There are approximately 590,000 distinct CDR3 sequences in the sample; 40% occur only once, and 48% lies in the top ten. Which antigens these TCRs recognize remains unknown. This sample comprised cultured PBMCs, obtained from culture after CMV antigen stimulation. These receptors originate from a human donor in good health (CMV status not recorded). Some clones in this sample may be carry-over from other donors' samples.

The chain links TRBV7-2 to TRBJ2-7; D is undetermined. V lost 3 bases and J 2 bases, leaving 8 bases between the germline ends. CDR1 is SGHTA, CDR2 FQGNSA, per germline. The CDR3 totals 13 residues. CDR3 residues: CASSLPAAYEQYF. The CDR3 nucleotides read TGTGCCAGCAGCTTGCCGGCGGCCTACGAGCAGTACTTC.

As to this clonotype: The germline gene is not matched at one end of the junction; a read error may be the cause. V is TRBV7-6 and J is TRBJ1-6; no reliable D call. This CDR3 has 14 amino acids. CDR1 is SGHVS and CDR2 is FNYEAQ in the germline V gene. Here the CDR3 reads CASSLAGKRSPHHF. The CDR3 DNA reads as TGTGCCAGCAGCTTAGCAGGGAAACGGTCACCCCACCACTTT.

This chain joins TRBV12-3 or TRBV12-4 and TRBJ2-3; 12 bases align to TRBD2. Trimming took 5 bases from V and 3 from J; bases not matched to a gene: 12. This CDR3 spans 18 amino acids. Here the CDR3 reads CASSITLAGGLRTDTQYF. CDR3 nucleotide sequence: TGTGCCAGCAGTATCACACTAGCGGGAGGACTCCGAACAGATACGCAGTATTTT.

Points on this clonotype: This may stem from a read error, because a much larger clone lies one nucleotide away. The chain recombines TRBV19 with TRBJ1-1; 8 nucleotides align to TRBD1. Germline V gene sequence: CDR1 LNHDA, CDR2 SQIVND (reference sequence). This CDR3 is built from 13 residues. With V trimmed by 9 bases and J by 3 bases, 6 bases remained unmatched. CDR3 protein: CASRQGTDTEAFF. The CDR3 DNA reads TGTGCCAGCAGACAGGGGACGGACACTGAAGCTTTCTTT.

V usage is TRBV7-6 and J usage is TRBJ2-1; 9 positions match TRBD1. Looked up from germline, CDR1 is SGHVS and CDR2 is FNYEAQ. The CDR3 sequence is 16 residues long. The V gene end was trimmed by 1 base and the J gene end by 3 bases; junction bases not matched to a gene: 4. The CDR3 region has the DNA TGTGCCAGCAGCTTAGTTGGGACAGGGAACTACAATGAGCAGTTCTTC. Translation: CASSLVGTGNYNEQFF.

This clonotype was found a few times. The chain carries TRBV19 and TRBJ1-5; D unresolved. Trimming shortened V by 0 bases and J by 4 bases, and 7 bases separated the two germline ends. Germline V gives CDR1 LNHDA, CDR2 SQIVND (reference sequence). This CDR3 comprises 14 residues. CDR3 in DNA: TGTGCCAGTAGTATAGATCACGTAAATCAGCCCCAGCATTTT. Its translation: CASSIDHVNQPQHF. Drawing the rest from reference TRBV19 and TRBJ1-5, the complete variable domain is DGGITQSPKYLFRKEGQNVTLSCEQNLNHDAMYWYRQDPGQGLRLIYYSQIVNDFQKGDIAEGYSVSREKKESFPLTVTSAQKNPTAFYLCASSIDHVNQPQHFGDGTRLSIL.

The gene calls are TRBV28 and TRBJ1-4, with D perhaps matching TRBD1 (6 bases). This CDR3 spans 12 amino acids. Germline V gene lookup returns CDR1 MDHEN and CDR2 SYDVKM. V was shortened by 4 bases and J by 13 bases, with 13 bases between the two germline ends. The CDR3 here is CASSSRGRGLFF. CDR3 DNA: TGTGCCAGCAGTTCCAGGGGTCGGGGACTGTTTTTT.

V and J are TRBV4-3 and TRBJ2-1; tentatively, D is TRBD1 (5 bases). The CDR3 extends over 15 amino acids. Trimming left V 0 bases short and J 4 bases short, with 10 bases between. Germline CDR1 reads LGHNA; CDR2 reads YSLEER. Written as DNA, the CDR3 is TGCGCCAGCAGCCAAGATTGGCAGGGTTACAATGAGCAGTTCTTC. This gives the protein CASSQDWQGYNEQFF.

J is TRBJ2-7 and V is TRBV7-9, with D possibly matching TRBD1 (5 bases). Trimming removed 0 bases from V and 3 bases from J, with 9 bases in between. The CDR3 covers 14 residues. Germline assignment: CDR1 SEHNR and CDR2 FQNEAQ (reference sequence). CDR3 loop: CASSLAGQDYEQYF. CDR3 DNA: TGTGCCAGCAGCTTAGCCGGACAAGACTACGAGCAGTACTTC.